This T cell receptor (beta chain) came from a study of shared clonotypes between healthy human individuals. About the research overall: The plates for each donor numbered three CD4 naive, three CD4 memory, two CD8 naive and one CD8 memory. Study-level points and caveats: Rarefaction showed that sequencing of sorted subsets was incomplete (despite large depth). Clonotype sharing among donors was expected to depend on sequencing depth.

As for this clone: What it binds is unknown.

Germline CDR1 is MNHEY and CDR2 is SMNVEV (reference sequence). Trimming removed 6 bases from V and 8 bases from J; junction bases left unmatched: 9. The CDR3 has 15 amino acids. Naive CD8 cells lacked CD45RO and underwent positive selection for CCR7, leaving out terminally differentiated effector memory CD45RA+ cells. The assay used deep level. Measured with immunoSEQ multiplex PCR; TCRdb has only the in-frame clones, and not every one. Of millions of clones listed, roughly 94% are singletons. Sequenced: naive CD8+ T cells sorted from blood. This receptor was identified in a man between 18 and 35 years old in good health. This rearrangement joins TRBV27 to TRBJ2-1, with 11 bases identical to TRBD2. CDR3 residues: CASSLAGGPIYEQFF. Written as DNA, the CDR3 is TGTGCCAGCAGCCTAGCGGGGGGACCTATTTATGAGCAGTTCTTC.